Included here is one T cell receptor (beta chain) sequence, with context. This entry comes from a study of T cell changes during pregnancy in multiple sclerosis. Sequenced by immunoSEQ multiplex PCR; TCRdb stores in-frame clones only, minus some. Among 28,000 or so clones listed, roughly 87% were seen once. CDR1 and CDR2 (germline): SNHLY, FYNNEI. Trimming shortened V by 4 bases and J by 4 bases, and 6 bases separated the two germline ends. This CDR3 region has 12 residues. This sample comprised CD4+ T cells from peripheral blood mononuclear cells, obtained in the second trimester of pregnancy. The receptor was isolated from a female donor with multiple sclerosis, enrolled in a pregnancy study. The rearrangement links TRBV2 to TRBJ2-3; no clear D. CDR3: CASSVGSDTQYF. Here the CDR3 DNA reads TGTGCCAGCAGTGTGGGCTCAGATACGCAGTATTTT. Drawing the rest from reference TRBV2 and TRBJ2-3, the complete variable domain is EPEVTQTPSHQVTQMGQEVILRCVPISNHLYFYWYRQILGQKVEFLVSFYNNEISEKSEIFDDQFSVERPDGSNFTLKIRSTKLEDSAMYFCASSVGSDTQYFGPGTRLTVL.